This is a list of T cell receptor beta chains from one sample in a study of T cells in Graves' hyperthyroidism and ophthalmopathy. A single record per CDR3 protein comes from TCRdb applying MiXCR to the multiplex PCR reads. Seen here are fewer than 650,000 distinct CDR3 sequences, around 50% observed once, and the top ten hold around 44%. Sequenced: peripheral blood or thyroid tissue (not recorded which). The origin of the receptors is an adult woman with Graves' disease, either hyperthyroidism or ophthalmopathy (not recorded which). CDR3s include the opening cysteine and the closing phenylalanine or tryptophan. A D gene is named only where the DNA matches it firmly. Rows may omit the clone size; those that give it use once, few, many or a size class.

J gene	V gene	CDR3 length	D gene	clone size	CDR3 DNA	CDR3 protein
TRBJ2-7	TRBV7-3	14	NA	many	TGTGCCAGCAGCGAGGCAGTTTACTCCTACGAGCAGTACTTC	CASSEAVYSYEQYF
TRBJ2-7	TRBV7-6	14	NA	NA	TGTGCCAGCAGCTATGCCACCGGTTCCTCTAAGCAGTACTTC	CASSYATGSSKQYF
TRBJ1-1	TRBV29-1	12	NA	few	TGCAGCTTGGGAGAATTGAACACTGAAGCTTTCTTT	CSLGELNTEAFF
TRBJ2-7	TRBV5-1	14	NA	many	TGCGCCAGCAGCAAGACTAGTATGATCCACGAGCAGTACTTC	CASSKTSMIHEQYF
TRBJ1-2	TRBV12-3/TRBV12-4	12	NA	NA	TGTGCCAGCAGTTTTACGGTTTATGGCTACACCTTC	CASSFTVYGYTF
TRBJ2-5	TRBV28	14	NA	many	TGTGCCAGCAGTCCCTTCGGGGCTTTGAAGACCCAGTACTTC	CASSPFGALKTQYF
TRBJ2-7	TRBV12-3/TRBV12-4	14	TRBD2	few	TGTGCCAGCAGTTTTTTAGCGGGAGGGGGGGAGCAGTACTTC	CASSFLAGGGEQYF
TRBJ1-1	TRBV2	13	TRBD1	NA	TGTGCAGTGGGGACAGAAACGAACACTGAAGCTTTCTTT	CAVGTETNTEAFF
TRBJ1-6	TRBV6-1	15	NA	NA	TGTGCCAGCGGCCTCGCGGGGGCGTTCAATTCACCCCTCCACTTT	CASGLAGAFNSPLHF
TRBJ1-1	TRBV10-2	14	TRBD1	few	TGCGCCAGCAGTGAGGGCAGGGGGCGCGTGCGGGCTTTCTTT	CASSEGRGRVRAFF
TRBJ1-2	TRBV15	14	NA	NA	TGTGCCACCAGCAGTGTCCGGGGGGCTGGTGGCTACACCTTC	CATSSVRGAGGYTF
TRBJ2-7	TRBV9	16	TRBD1	many	TGTGCCAGCAGCGTAGCCGGGACAGAATTTACCTACGAGCAGTACTTC	CASSVAGTEFTYEQYF